This record concerns one TCR beta chain sequence. One Seattle source followed patients from active infection through their disease course. Authors' processing steps: It was from reference gene primer amplification that nucleated cell counts were estimated. Generated by immunoSEQ multiplex PCR, the TCRdb table keeps only in-frame clones and is missing some. The V and J calls and clone size are taken from that table; D and trimming were inferred from the DNA. The sample shows approximately 160,000 clones, approximately 85% of them seen only once. This sample stems from a study of blood T cell repertoires in COVID-19. Study summary: Both acute and convalescent COVID-19 samples were obtained from the United States, Italy and Spain. Sample material is recorded as cDNA or gDNA derived from T cells, B-cell-depleted T cells, or PBMCs.

Germline values: CDR1 SNHLY, CDR2 FYNNEI. This CDR3 is 14 amino acids long. V shed 6 bases and J shed 7 bases, with 15 bases lying between them. This TCR came from a woman aged 60 to 75 with COVID-19, enrolled during active disease. Material for sequencing was peripheral blood. The gene calls are TRBV2 and TRBJ2-2; the D gene is possibly TRBD2 (6 bases). The CDR3 here is CASSREFEIGELFF. DNA of the CDR3: TGTGCCAGCAGCCGGGAGTTCGAGATCGGGGAGCTGTTTTTT.